This T cell receptor beta chain was obtained from a study of identical twins (TCRdb year 2016). Regarding the research as a whole: To test whether fetal clonotypes persist, this study deep-sequenced TCR alpha and beta repertoires from monozygotic twins, from unrelated adults of various ages, and from cord blood. To rule out contamination, replicate twin experiments were performed at different times with different library preparation protocols.

The library was built by means of 5' RACE. TCRdb records Illumina HiSeq 2000 as the sequencer. A universal primer binding site was added through template switching, and the final cDNA carried a unique molecular identifier so that TCR cDNA molecules could be counted accurately. Specific primers in the conserved constant-segment region were used to synthesize first-strand cDNA for the TCR alpha and beta chains. To control for contamination, every cDNA library carried two barcodes: a SMART-Mk sample barcode plus Illumina barcodes. TruSeq adapter sequences and Illumina sample barcodes were added in two successive PCR steps. TCR alpha and beta cDNA libraries were sequenced on the Illumina HiSeq platform with custom primers. The original methods were these. MiGEC processed the raw reads to extract unique molecular identifiers, while MiXCR was used to determine the CDR3 positions. Recombination models were inferred per individual with the repgenHMM and IGoR tools using an EM algorithm. Shared clonotypes were analyzed with the tcR package in R, and sharing was normalized by the product of cloneset sizes. To study raw recombination free of thymic and clonal selection effects, out-of-frame nonproductive sequences were analyzed. Starting from the raw public reads, TCRdb applied fastp trimming at Q25, assembled clones with MiXCR and retained in-frame beta chains. Merged by CDR3 protein, the rows form single entries marked with the most common genes and DNA. V and J calls and clone size were set by TCRdb, not the authors. For this sample the table gives hundreds of thousands of distinct CDR3 sequences, of which around 8.8% were detected only once. The top ten clones comprise 2.1% of the sample.

V and J are truncated by 4 bases and 5 bases respectively, leaving an intervening sequence of 16 bases. Reading from cysteine to phenylalanine, the CDR3 counts 15 amino acids. Only the CDR3 region is kept as DNA, spanning 45 bases read in frame from base 1. CDR1 and CDR2, per the germline V gene, are KGHDR and SFDVKD. The sample holds many counts of this clonotype. The target of this receptor is not known. No base-level quality is on record; no much larger clone is a single base apart. Every donor was a healthy Caucasian. Three pairs of female monozygotic twins, all aged 18 to 29 years, were included in the twin cohort. Miltenyi CD45RO+ enrichment and human naive T-cell isolation kits were used to isolate memory (CD45RO+) and naive T cells from PBMC. General conclusions and limits of the study: Zero-insertion analyses could be partly confounded by invariant T cells such as MAIT and iNKT, although diverse VJ usage argued against such confounding for most clonotypes. Compared with coincidental sharing between unrelated individuals, out-of-frame TCR alpha sequences shared between twins showed an excess of sequences with low generation probability. Abundant cord blood beta clonotypes had fewer insertions, young adult naive repertoires showed a similar but weaker trend, and memory repertoires showed no such trend. A weaker excess of twin sharing was found in beta out-of-frame sequences because the signal-to-noise ratio was lowered by fewer shared sequences. Recombination models systematically underestimated out-of-frame TCR alpha sharing in monozygotic twins but agreed with sharing between unrelated individuals. Because the same donors could not be followed over many years, conclusions were based on cross-sectional statistical analysis.

The same data also went into a second study, on yellow fever vaccine responses in identical twins. Taken from the second paper: The T cell response to vaccination in identical twins was reported by the authors to appear partly convergent and partly personalized. The study precisely tracked vaccine-responding T cell clones in identical twins.

Rearrangement joined TRBV24-1 to TRBJ2-5; TRBD2 could be the D gene, as 6 bases match. Sequencing was performed on memory (CD45RO+) T cells sorted from blood. The cell subset or site tag for this specimen amounts to: CD45RO+ enriched T cells. The clonotype originates from a woman aged 18-29 years in good health. The CDR3 protein: CATSEAGLRRETQYF. The DNA sequence follows: TGTGCCACCAGTGAGGCGGGACTTCGGAGGGAGACCCAGTACTTC.